These 4 T cell receptor beta chains were all obtained from the same sample, sequenced in a study of CD8 T cells in Susac syndrome. Reverse transcription of about 0.5 to 1 ug RNA used random hexamers. TCRdb reanalysed the immunoSEQ multiplex PCR reads using MiXCR and keeps one entry per CDR3 protein. The data contain 210,000 or so distinct CDR3 sequences, approximately 94% of them seen just once; the ten biggest clones take up 0.15% to 0.2%. Input material: CD4+ T cells from PBMCs. The receptors shown here come from a human donor with Susac syndrome.

The V call is TRBV21-1, the J call TRBJ2-2; TRBD1 reflects the table's D call only, with no check against the DNA. TRBV21-1 is reported as a pseudogene. This CDR3 contains 17 residues. The CDR3: CASSKNGQGTNTGELFF. In DNA, the CDR3 is TGTGCCAGCAGCAAAAACGGACAGGGCACTAACACCGGGGAGCTGTTTTTT.

The V and J genes are TRBV20-1 and TRBJ1-5; TRBD1 matches 7 bases. The germline gives CDR1 DFQATT, CDR2 SNEGSKA (reference sequence). The CDR3 runs to 13 residues. The trim removed 6 bases at V and 7 bases at J, leaving 9 bases unmatched. DNA of the CDR3: TGCAGTGCATTAACAGGGGTGGAGCAGCCCCAGCATTTT. It codes for CSALTGVEQPQHF.

The genes are TRBV3-1 and TRBJ2-5; 7 nucleotides match TRBD2. Germline-derived CDR1 and CDR2 are LGHDT and YNNKEL (reference sequence). The CDR3 extends over 15 amino acids. J lost 5 bases, V lost 4 bases, and 10 bases had no gene match. CDR3 region: CASSLLLGGWETQYF. CDR3 in DNA: TGTGCCAGCAGCCTCCTCCTGGGGGGGTGGGAGACCCAGTACTTC.

As DNA, the CDR3 is TGCAGTGCTAGAGCCCCCCCCGCCGAATTAGCCAAAAACATTCAGTACTTC. The encoded protein is CSARAPPAELAKNIQYF. The chain joins TRBV20-1 to TRBJ2-4; D ambiguous. The CDR3 runs to 17 residues. V was pared by 1 base and J by 0 bases, with 16 bases between. Germline V gene sequence: CDR1 DFQATT, CDR2 SNEGSKA (reference sequence).